These 16 T cell receptor beta chains came from one sample sequenced in a study of cytomegalovirus exposure and HLA in healthy donors. 13 Jbeta primers and 60 Vbeta primers were used for the PCR. Only in-frame clones appear in the TCRdb table, and some are missing; sequencing was by immunoSEQ multiplex PCR. The sample has more than 95,000 clones, approximately 84% seen once. The specimen was PBMCs. The source of these receptors is a man aged 18 to 30 in good health and CMV-seropositive.

In regard to this clone: The same CDR3 also results from other DNA sequences found in this sample. V and J are TRBV9 and TRBJ1-1; tentative D call: TRBD1 (5 bases). The CDR3 is 14 amino acids. Trimming cost V 2 bases and J 4 bases, with 12 bases left between them. Germline assignment: CDR1 SGDLS and CDR2 YYNGEE. CDR3 sequence reads: CASSVGGVGTEAFF. In DNA, the CDR3 is TGTGCCAGCAGCGTCGGGGGGGTGGGCACTGAAGCTTTCTTT. Filled out from reference TRBV9 and TRBJ1-1, the complete variable domain reads DSGVTQTPKHLITATGQRVTLRCSPRSGDLSVYWYQQSLDQGLQFLIQYYNGEERAKGNILERFSAQQFPDLHSELNLSSLELGDSALYFCASSVGGVGTEAFFGQGTRLTVV.

The rearrangement uses TRBV7-2 and TRBJ1-2; possibly TRBD1 for D (5 bases). CDR3 size: 16 residues. The germline V gene encodes CDR1 SGHTA and CDR2 FQGNSA. V lost 1 base, J lost 0 bases, and 12 bases lay in between. CDR3 coding DNA: TGTGCCAGCAGCTTAGGCCGGGGGGGAGCTAACTATGGCTACACCTTC. This encodes CASSLGRGGANYGYTF.

J is TRBJ1-5 and V is TRBV5-6, with a weak D call TRBD1 (5 bases). CDR3 length: 14 amino acids. Trimming took off 0 bases at V and 4 bases at J, with 8 bases between the two ends. Germline CDR1 is SGHDT and CDR2 is YYEEEE. In nucleotides, the CDR3 is TGTGCCAGCAGCTTGGCCGCAGGGAATCAGCCCCAGCATTTT. Residues: CASSLAAGNQPQHF.

The rearrangement joins TRBV6-5 to TRBJ2-5, with D maybe TRBD1 (5 bases). The CDR3 contains 11 residues. Trimming shortened V by 5 bases and J by 5 bases, and 6 bases separated the two germline ends. Germline CDR1 and CDR2: MNHEY and SVGAGI. The CDR3 region is CASSHRETQYF. The CDR3 region has the DNA TGTGCCAGCAGTCACAGGGAGACCCAGTACTTC.

This clone occurred a few times. The chain recombines TRBV4-3 with TRBJ1-2, with 7 nucleotides matching TRBD1. This CDR3 contains 19 residues. Trimming took 0 bases from V and 7 from J; bases not matched to a gene: 20. Germline CDR1 reads LGHNA; CDR2 reads YSLEER. The CDR3 bases are TGCGCCAGCAGCCAAGAATTAGGACAGGAAACCCCGGGGTGGGGTGGCTACACCTTC. It codes for CASSQELGQETPGWGGYTF.

The chain couples TRBV7-6 to TRBJ1-2; TRBD1 matches 8 bases. J lost 8 bases, V lost 6 bases, and 8 bases had no gene match. The CDR3 loop spans 13 amino acids. CDR1 SGHVS and CDR2 FNYEAQ come from the germline V gene. The CDR3 sequence is CASSLDRAGGYTF. The CDR3 region has the DNA TGTGCCAGCAGTTTGGACAGGGCAGGCGGCTACACCTTC.

This clone came up a few times. The rearrangement uses TRBV7-2 and TRBJ1-2; possible D gene TRBD1, 5 bases. The CDR3 contains 15 residues. The germline V gene has CDR1 SGHTA and CDR2 FQGNSA. Trimming shortened V by 2 bases and J by 11 bases, and 21 bases separated the two germline ends. CDR3 nucleotide sequence: TGTGCCAGCAGCTTAACCGACCCCCCTGTTCGGGGGTACACCTTC. The encoded protein is CASSLTDPPVRGYTF.

This chain connects TRBV7-9 to TRBJ2-1; a possible D gene is TRBD2 (6 bases). The germline V gene has CDR1 SEHNR and CDR2 FQNEAQ (reference sequence). CDR3 length equals 16 residues. Trimming left V 4 bases short and J 9 bases short, with 22 bases between. This chain's CDR3 is CASSSFSIGLPAEQFF. The CDR3 DNA reads TGTGCCAGCAGCTCCTTCTCAATTGGACTACCGGCTGAGCAGTTCTTC. Full variable domain (outside the CDR3, taken from reference TRBV7-9 and TRBJ2-1): DTGVSQNPRHKITKRGQNVTFRCDPISEHNRLYWYRQTLGQGPEFLTYFQNEAQLEKSRLLSDRFSAERPKGSFSTLEIQRTEQGDSAMYLCASSSFSIGLPAEQFFGPGTRLTVL.

The chain's CDR3 is CASSFGRGRPQHF. CDR3 sequence (DNA): TGTGCCAGCAGTTTCGGTCGGGGGAGGCCCCAGCATTTT. This chain connects TRBV27 to TRBJ1-5, with TRBD1 as a possible D gene (5 bases). The CDR3 contains 13 residues. Looked up from germline, CDR1 is MNHEY and CDR2 is SMNVEV (reference sequence). V lost 3 bases and J lost 9, with 12 bases in between.

This clone was seen a handful of times. This sequence joins TRBV5-1 and TRBJ2-6; the match to TRBD1 covers 9 bases. CDR3 length: 22 residues. Germline CDR1 and CDR2: SGHRS and YFSETQ. The V gene end was trimmed by 0 bases and the J gene end by 0 bases; junction bases not matched to a gene: 16. The CDR3 DNA reads TGCGCCAGCAGCTTGGTAAGGGGACAGGGTTTGGGAGCCTACTCTGGGGCCAACGTCCTGACTTTC. Amino acids: CASSLVRGQGLGAYSGANVLTF.

This chain uses TRBV2 with TRBJ1-6, with a tentative D call TRBD1 (6 bases). Germline CDR1 is SNHLY and CDR2 is FYNNEI. The length of the CDR3 is 17 residues. With 2 bases removed from V and 6 bases from J, the gap between germline ends came to 17 bases. The CDR3 nucleotides are TGTGCCAGCAGTGAAAGTTTAGGGGGTAGAGGTAATTCACCCCTCCACTTT. Translating gives CASSESLGGRGNSPLHF.

This clone turned up a few times. The chain carries TRBV19 and TRBJ2-1, with TRBD1 matching over 7 bases. Germline-derived CDR1 and CDR2 are LNHDA and SQIVND (reference sequence). The CDR3 spans 13 residues. Germline trimming cut 6 bases from V and 1 base from J; bases unmatched to any gene: 0. The CDR3, as DNA: TGTGCCAGTAGCAGGGGGTCCTACAATGAGCAGTTCTTC. Translated: CASSRGSYNEQFF.

Concerning this clone itself: Other nucleotide sequences in the sample specify the same CDR3. The chain recombines TRBV7-9 with TRBJ1-2; 7 bases map to TRBD1. Germline loops: CDR1 SEHNR, CDR2 FQNEAQ (reference sequence). Unmatched junction bases numbered 2, after V lost 1 base and J lost 9 bases. The CDR3 spans 12 residues. CDR3 sequence (DNA): TGTGCCAGCAGCTTAGTACAGGGGAGCTACACCTTC. It specifies CASSLVQGSYTF.

CDR3 protein: CASSVGLAEQFF. As DNA, the CDR3 is TGTGCCAGCAGCGTAGGCCTAGCTGAGCAGTTCTTC. The chain carries TRBV9 and TRBJ2-1, with D tentatively TRBD2 (5 bases). This CDR3 has 12 residues. Trimming took 0 bases from V and 9 from J, leaving 7 bases between them. Germline V gene lookup returns CDR1 SGDLS and CDR2 YYNGEE. Using reference TRBV9 and TRBJ2-1 for the parts outside the CDR3, the full variable domain is DSGVTQTPKHLITATGQRVTLRCSPRSGDLSVYWYQQSLDQGLQFLIQYYNGEERAKGNILERFSAQQFPDLHSELNLSSLELGDSALYFCASSVGLAEQFFGPGTRLTVL.

The sample holds a few counts of this clone. The same CDR3 can be traced to other DNA sequences in this sample. The V call is TRBV7-2, the J call TRBJ2-5; D is possibly TRBD1 (5 bases). From germline, CDR1 is SGHTA and CDR2 FQGNSA. V shed 0 bases and J shed 3 bases, with 8 bases lying between them. This CDR3 contains 14 residues. In DNA, the CDR3 is TGTGCCAGCAGCTTAGCGGCCAGGGAAGAGACCCAGTACTTC. This encodes CASSLAAREETQYF.

The rearrangement links TRBV19 to TRBJ2-7, with D possibly being TRBD1 (5 bases). This CDR3 comprises 17 residues. CDR1 is LNHDA and CDR2 is SQIVND in the germline V gene (reference sequence). Trimming pared 4 bases from V and 3 bases from J, leaving 22 bases between. The CDR3 bases are TGTGCCAGTAGTACAATCGGCCAGGGCAACAACTACTACGAGCAGTACTTC. It codes for CASSTIGQGNNYYEQYF.